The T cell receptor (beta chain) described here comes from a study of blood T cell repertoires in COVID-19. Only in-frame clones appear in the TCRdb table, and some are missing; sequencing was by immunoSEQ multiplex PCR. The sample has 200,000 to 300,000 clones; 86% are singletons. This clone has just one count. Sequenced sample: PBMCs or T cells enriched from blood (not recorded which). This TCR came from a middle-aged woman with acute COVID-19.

The CDR3 loop reads CASSLPGSGANVLTF. The CDR3 coding sequence is TGTGCCAGCAGCCTCCCAGGGTCTGGGGCCAACGTCCTGACTTTC. V and J are TRBV7-9 and TRBJ2-6; tentative D call: TRBD1 (5 bases). Germline assignment: CDR1 SEHNR and CDR2 FQNEAQ (reference sequence). This CDR3 region has 15 residues. V lost 5 bases, J lost 1 base, and 9 bases lay in between.